The 20 T cell receptor beta chains in this list originate from one sample, sequenced in a study of radiation and T cells in renal cell carcinoma. Time point described: blood 4 weeks post-SBRT, at nephrectomy. Described treatment: 15 Gy SBRT to primary tumor, nephrectomy 4 weeks later. Method: immunoSEQ multiplex PCR; TCRdb's copy keeps in-frame clones and lacks some. The sample yields about 62,000 clones, around 80% seen once. Specimen: blood, collected from a patient whose treatment included radiotherapy and nephrectomy. The source is a man aged 60 to 75 with renal cell carcinoma.

This clone came up once. V and J are TRBV6-5 and TRBJ1-4, with D perhaps TRBD1 (5 bases). Germline V CDR1 and CDR2: MNHEY, SVGAGI. Trimming removed 6 bases at V and 8 bases at J, with 16 bases between. This CDR3 has 14 residues. The CDR3 DNA reads as TGTGCCAGCAGGCGACAGAGAGGGAACGAAAAACTGTTTTTT. Amino acids: CASRRQRGNEKLFF.

The rearrangement uses TRBV5-4 and TRBJ2-3; TRBD1 agrees at 10 bases. With V trimmed by 0 bases and J by 1 base, 8 bases remained unmatched. CDR3 length: 18 amino acids. Looked up from germline, CDR1 is SGHNT and CDR2 is YYREEE (reference sequence). The CDR3 region is CASSLDQVGTGGTDTQYF. Written as DNA, the CDR3 is TGTGCCAGCAGCTTGGATCAAGTAGGGACAGGGGGCACAGATACGCAGTATTTT.

The V and J genes are TRBV5-6 and TRBJ2-7; 7 bases align to TRBD2. After removal of 8 bases from V and 1 base from J, the junction contained 12 bases not matched to a gene. The CDR3 sequence is 15 residues long. CDR1 and CDR2 from the germline V gene are SGHDT and YYEEEE. This CDR3 reads CASTNRLAASYEQYV. The CDR3 coding sequence is TGTGCCAGTACCAATCGACTAGCAGCGTCCTACGAGCAGTACGTC.

V gene TRBV19 combines with J gene TRBJ2-5; a possible D gene is TRBD2 (5 bases). CDR1 and CDR2 from the germline V gene are LNHDA and SQIVND (reference sequence). V was pared by 1 base and J by 4 bases, with 13 bases between. The CDR3 sequence is 15 residues long. CDR3 sequence reads: CASSIGAGGGETQYF. The DNA for the CDR3 is TGTGCCAGTAGTATAGGAGCCGGAGGAGGAGAGACCCAGTACTTC.

This clone was seen more than once but under ten times. V usage is TRBV9 and J usage is TRBJ1-2, with a weak D call TRBD1 (6 bases). In germline, CDR1 is SGDLS, CDR2 YYNGEE. V lost 4 bases to trimming and J lost 4 bases, with 11 bases between them. This CDR3 comprises 13 residues. The CDR3 DNA reads TGTGCCAGCAGCACACAGGGACCCTATGGCTACACCTTC. Its protein is CASSTQGPYGYTF.

This clone has more than one count but fewer than ten. The genes are TRBV5-1 and TRBJ2-6, with D possibly being TRBD1 (5 bases). The germline V gene has CDR1 SGHRS and CDR2 YFSETQ. Trimming removed 0 bases from V and 0 bases from J, with 7 bases in between. The CDR3 is 16 residues long. In DNA, the CDR3 is TGCGCCAGCAGCTTGGCGGACATCTCTGGGGCCAACGTCCTGACTTTC. Protein: CASSLADISGANVLTF. The complete variable domain, with remaining parts taken from reference TRBV5-1 and TRBJ2-6, reads KAGVTQTPRYLIKTRGQQVTLSCSPISGHRSVSWYQQTPGQGLQFLFEYFSETQRNKGNFPGRFSGRQFSNSRSEMNVSTLELGDSALYLCASSLADISGANVLTFGAGSRLTVL.

The chain is built from TRBV5-1 and TRBJ1-2; D is perhaps TRBD1 (6 bases). The CDR3 totals 14 residues. The V gene's germline CDR1 is SGHRS and CDR2 YFSETQ. V gave up 1 base and J gave up 8 bases, with 15 bases separating them. CDR3 DNA sequence: TGCGCCAGCAGCTTGTCAGGGGACACGGGAGGCTACACCTTC. This gives the protein CASSLSGDTGGYTF.

The rearrangement joins TRBV7-2 to TRBJ1-5; 7 bases are shared with TRBD1. CDR3 size: 18 residues. CDR1 is SGHTA, CDR2 FQGNSA, per germline. Losses at the gene ends were 6 bases for V and 3 bases for J; bases not matched to a gene: 17. The CDR3, as DNA: TGTGCCAGCAGTAGACTAGGCTCGACAGGGAGGGTCAATCAGCCCCAGCATTTT. It specifies CASSRLGSTGRVNQPQHF.

This chain joins TRBV2 and TRBJ1-5, with D tentatively TRBD1 (5 bases). V lost 4 bases to trimming and J lost 0 bases, with 10 bases between them. CDR3 length: 15 amino acids. Germline lookup yields CDR1 SNHLY and CDR2 FYNNEI. CDR3 protein: CASSAGWSSNQPQHF. The CDR3 coding sequence is TGTGCCAGCAGTGCAGGGTGGAGTAGCAATCAGCCCCAGCATTTT. Based on the CDR3 plus reference TRBV2 and TRBJ1-5, the full variable domain is EPEVTQTPSHQVTQMGQEVILRCVPISNHLYFYWYRQILGQKVEFLVSFYNNEISEKSEIFDDQFSVERPDGSNFTLKIRSTKLEDSAMYFCASSAGWSSNQPQHFGDGTRLSIL.

This clone was seen many times. This chain uses TRBV25-1 with TRBJ1-3; D unresolved. This CDR3 has 14 amino acids. Trimming shortened V by 7 bases and J by 0 bases, and 10 bases separated the two germline ends. The germline V gene encodes CDR1 MGHDK and CDR2 SYGVNS. The CDR3 nucleotides read TGTGCCAGCACCAATGGGGTCTCTGGAAACACCATATATTTT. The encoded protein is CASTNGVSGNTIYF. Using reference TRBV25-1 and TRBJ1-3 for the parts outside the CDR3, the full variable domain is EADIYQTPRYLVIGTGKKITLECSQTMGHDKMYWYQQDPGMELHLIHYSYGVNSTEKGDLSSESTVSRIRTEHFPLTLESARPSHTSQYLCASTNGVSGNTIYFGEGSWLTVV.

The chain couples TRBV4-3 to TRBJ2-7; 7 bases fit TRBD2. Germline V gene sequence: CDR1 LGHNA, CDR2 YSLEER. V gave up 0 bases and J gave up 3 bases; unmatched junction bases: 2. The CDR3 consists of 14 residues. CDR3 nucleotides: TGCGCCAGCAGCCAAGATTCTAGCGGCTACGAGCAGTACTTC. Amino acids: CASSQDSSGYEQYF.

V and J are TRBV30 and TRBJ2-2; TRBD2 matches at 10 bases. Looked up from germline, CDR1 is GTSNPN and CDR2 is SVGIG (reference sequence). The CDR3 consists of 14 residues. With 4 bases clipped from V and 6 bases from J, the junction kept 5 bases outside the gene matches. CDR3 residues: CAWNRLAGAGELFF. In DNA form, the CDR3 reads TGTGCCTGGAATCGTCTAGCGGGAGCCGGGGAGCTGTTTTTT. The variable domain in full, with the rest retrieved from reference TRBV30 and TRBJ2-2, is SQTIHQWPATLVQPVGSPLSLECTVEGTSNPNLYWYRQAAGRGLQLLFYSVGIGQISSEVPQNLSASRPQDRQFILSSKKLLLSDSGFYLCAWNRLAGAGELFFGEGSRLTVL.

The sample holds a few counts of this clone. The V call is TRBV19, the J call TRBJ2-2; D is undetermined. CDR1 and CDR2 (germline): LNHDA, SQIVND (reference sequence). The CDR3 totals 16 residues. Trimming removed 3 bases from V and 6 bases from J, with 17 bases in between. The CDR3 loop reads CASSMQTVNSAGELFF. The CDR3 bases are TGTGCCAGTAGTATGCAGACGGTGAACTCCGCCGGGGAGCTGTTTTTT.

The rearrangement joins TRBV6-5 to TRBJ1-6; no definite D call. Germline assignment: CDR1 MNHEY and CDR2 SVGAGI. V was trimmed by 0 bases and J by 7 bases, leaving 13 bases between them. The CDR3 extends over 16 amino acids. CDR3 loop: CASSYSAGPGNSPLHF. The CDR3, as DNA: TGTGCCAGCAGTTACTCTGCCGGACCGGGGAATTCACCCCTCCACTTT.

This clone was observed once. DNA of the CDR3: TGTGCCTGGAGTGTCGGAGGGACCGGCAATCAGCCCCAGCATTTT. Protein product: CAWSVGGTGNQPQHF. The chain has TRBV30 and TRBJ1-5; D may be TRBD1 (5 bases). CDR1 is GTSNPN, CDR2 SVGIG, per germline (reference sequence). The CDR3 consists of 15 residues. Trimming took 0 bases from V and 2 from J, leaving 11 bases between them.

V gene TRBV7-2 combines with J gene TRBJ2-5; D remains ambiguous. Germline V gene sequence: CDR1 SGHTA, CDR2 FQGNSA. V lost 5 bases and J lost 5, with 12 bases in between. This CDR3 is 13 amino acids long. The CDR3 DNA reads as TGTGCCAGCAGCCCCGTGCAGGTGGAGACCCAGTACTTC. As protein: CASSPVQVETQYF.

CDR3 region: CASNPRGEQFF. The DNA of the CDR3 is TGTGCCAGCAATCCTCGGGGTGAGCAGTTCTTC. The chain links TRBV7-9 to TRBJ2-1; perhaps TRBD2 as D (5 bases). Trimming left V 7 bases short and J 9 bases short, with 10 bases between. The CDR3 length is 11 residues. CDR1 SEHNR and CDR2 FQNEAQ come from the germline V gene (reference sequence).

This clone turned up a few times. The rearrangement joins TRBV28 to TRBJ1-1; D is unresolved. CDR3 length equals 12 residues. V lost 8 bases and J 0 bases, leaving 7 bases between the germline ends. Germline CDR1 and CDR2: MDHEN and SYDVKM. This CDR3 reads CASLQMNTEAFF. The CDR3 DNA sequence: TGTGCCAGCCTACAGATGAACACTGAAGCTTTCTTT.

The genes are TRBV29-1 and TRBJ2-5; 9 bases agree with TRBD2. The CDR3 is made up of 14 amino acids. V gave up 7 bases and J gave up 0 bases; unmatched junction bases: 6. Germline lookup yields CDR1 SQVTM and CDR2 ANQGSEA. Here the CDR3 reads CSAKIAGDQETQYF. DNA for the CDR3: TGCAGCGCAAAGATAGCGGGGGACCAAGAGACCCAGTACTTC. Supplemented by reference TRBV29-1 and TRBJ2-5, the full variable domain reads SAVISQKPSRDICQRGTSLTIQCQVDSQVTMMFWYRQQPGQSLTLIATANQGSEATYESGFVIDKFPISRPNLTFSTLTVSNMSPEDSSIYLCSAKIAGDQETQYFGPGTRLLVL.

This sequence joins TRBV6-6 and TRBJ2-7; D is uncertain. Deletions cut 6 bases from V and 3 bases from J, with 18 bases between. The germline CDR1 and CDR2 sequences are MNHNY and SVGAGI (reference sequence). The CDR3 has 15 residues. The CDR3 reads CASSGQNGAFYEQYF. For the CDR3, the DNA is TGTGCCAGCAGCGGCCAGAACGGCGCCTTCTACGAGCAGTACTTC.